This T cell receptor (beta chain) was identified in a study of T cell repertoires in cytomegalovirus infection. One entry per CDR3 protein results from TCRdb running MiXCR on the reads. The table records about 150,000 distinct CDR3 sequences, 20% to 30% of them present only once. Trimming pared 0 bases from V and 6 bases from J, leaving 9 bases between. Germline assignment: CDR1 MNHNY and CDR2 SVGAGI (reference sequence). The CDR3 has 14 residues. Study observations and caveats: CMV-specific TCR beta clonotypes restricted by HLA-C dominated the ex vivo response.

A remark on this clonotype: Its antigen is not identified.

Sequencing was performed on PBMCs. The clonotype comes from a human donor in good health (CMV status not recorded). Some clones in this sample may be carry-over from other donors' samples. The chain combines TRBV6-6 with TRBJ2-1, with no clear D. The CDR3, as DNA: TGTGCCAGCAGTTACTCGTCGCAGACCAATGAGCAGTTCTTC. It is translated as CASSYSSQTNEQFF.